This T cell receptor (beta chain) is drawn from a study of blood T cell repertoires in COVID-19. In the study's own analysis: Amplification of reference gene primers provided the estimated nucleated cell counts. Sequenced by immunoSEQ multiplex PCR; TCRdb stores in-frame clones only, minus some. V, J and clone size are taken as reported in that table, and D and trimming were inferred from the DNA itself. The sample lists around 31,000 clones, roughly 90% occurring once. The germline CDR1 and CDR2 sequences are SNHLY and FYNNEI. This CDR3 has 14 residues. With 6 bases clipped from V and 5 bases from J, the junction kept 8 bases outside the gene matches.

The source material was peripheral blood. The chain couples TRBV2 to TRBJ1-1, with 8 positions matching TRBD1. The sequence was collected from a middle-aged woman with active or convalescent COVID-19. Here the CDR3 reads CASRVQGVGTEAFF. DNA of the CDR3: TGTGCCAGCAGGGTACAGGGGGTTGGAACTGAAGCTTTCTTT.